This T cell receptor beta chain was identified in a study of blood T cells in healthy people across ages. This clonotype was observed many times. Its antigen is undetermined. The study, taken as a whole, reports: As age increased, TCR beta diversity per million T cells fell in a roughly linear fashion.

Combining a sample-barcoded 5' primer with a J-beta primer mix, a second PCR ran for roughly 7 to 11 cycles. Samples each returned at least 3 million CDR3-containing paired-end reads. TCRdb fed the 5' RACE reads into MiXCR, producing one record per CDR3 protein. The data hold about 620,000 distinct CDR3 sequences, with under 65% observed a single time. The length of the CDR3 is 16 residues. Trimming cost V 5 bases and J 1 base; bases outside gene matches: 8. Per germline, CDR1 MNHEY and CDR2 SMNVEV (reference sequence). Each donor had around 9.8 milliliters of peripheral blood drawn. Total RNA, at least 5.5 micrograms per sample, came from PBMCs.

Sequenced material: blood. This chain uses TRBV27 with TRBJ2-1; 7 positions agree with TRBD1. The clonotype was recovered from an elderly woman in good health. CDR3: CASSPSDRASYNEQFF. The CDR3 DNA sequence: TGTGCCAGCAGTCCCTCCGACAGGGCATCCTACAATGAGCAGTTCTTC.